The entry that follows covers one T cell receptor (beta chain) sequence. Its cognate antigen is unknown. Generated by immunoSEQ multiplex PCR, the TCRdb table keeps only in-frame clones and is missing some. Of around 16,000 clones listed, roughly 58% are singletons. Germline V gene lookup returns CDR1 SGHDT and CDR2 YYEEEE. This CDR3 contains 14 residues. The V and J ends lost 5 bases and 4 bases, in that order; junction bases with no gene match: 8. This record comes from a study of T cell clonotyping in hematopoietic cell transplantation. General study points: Pathologically expanded recipient clonotypes increased progressively from day 30 to day 180 as diversity fell. CD4 and CD8 repertoire contributions could not be separated without sorting. Broader posttransplant TCR repertoire diversity was predicted by graft donor and pretransplant recipient Inverse Simpson Index values.

This TCR was recovered from a male patient aged 45-60 years who had an allogeneic stem cell transplant from an unrelated donor, so T cells may come from the graft donor. Some clones in this sample may be carry-over from other donors' samples. This chain uses TRBV5-6 with TRBJ2-7, with 8 bases matching TRBD1. The sequenced sample was PBMCs, obtained 30 days after allogeneic stem cell transplant. CDR3 nucleotide sequence: TGTGCCAGCAGTATCGGACAGGGTCGGTACGAGCAGTACTTC. Amino acid sequence: CASSIGQGRYEQYF. The whole variable domain, remainder taken from reference TRBV5-6 and TRBJ2-7, is DAGVTQSPTHLIKTRGQQVTLRCSPKSGHDTVSWYQQALGQGPQFIFQYYEEEERQRGNFPDRFSGHQFPNYSSELNVNALLLGDSALYLCASSIGQGRYEQYFGPGTRLTVT.